A single T cell receptor beta chain is shown here with its context. This sample stems from a study of monozygotic twins with inflammatory bowel disease. Researchers put TCRalpha and TCRbeta cDNA through two nested PCRs lasting around 16 and 10 cycles. From the 5' RACE reads, TCRdb lists one entry per CDR3 protein and no DNA. This repertoire includes about 99,000 distinct CDR3 sequences. The CDR3 runs to 14 residues. Looked up from germline, CDR1 is SGHRS and CDR2 is YFSETQ. Each donor supplied about 2.7 ml of blood. The chain recombines TRBV5-1 with TRBJ1-2; as DNA is missing, the TRBD1 call by TCRdb cannot be tested. The clonotype originates from a human donor with ulcerative colitis or Crohn's disease, or a healthy co-twin of an affected twin (not recorded which). The sequencing input was blood. CDR3 sequence: CASSRTGESYGYTF. The full variable domain, its missing parts supplied by reference TRBV5-1 and TRBJ1-2, is KAGVTQTPRYLIKTRGQQVTLSCSPISGHRSVSWYQQTPGQGLQFLFEYFSETQRNKGNFPGRFSGRQFSNSRSEMNVSTLELGDSALYLCASSRTGESYGYTFGSGTRLTVV.